Below are 32 T cell receptor beta chains sequenced from a single sample in a study of shared clonotypes between healthy human individuals. Data came from immunoSEQ multiplex PCR; TCRdb stores just in-frame clones and leaves some out. The sample records fewer than 600,000 clones, around 79% being singletons. Input material: PBMCs. The receptors derive from a middle-aged woman in good health. Some clones in this sample may be carry-over from other donors' samples.

The CDR3 DNA reads TGCGCCAGCAGCGATCAGAATCAGCCCCAGCATTTT. It yields the protein CASSDQNQPQHF. V and J are TRBV5-1 and TRBJ1-5; no firm D call. Trimming shortened V by 4 bases and J by 4 bases, and 6 bases separated the two germline ends. Germline V CDR1 and CDR2: SGHRS, YFSETQ. The length of the CDR3 is 12 residues.

This chain uses TRBV27 with TRBJ2-1; D gene ambiguous. Germline CDR1 and CDR2: MNHEY and SMNVEV (reference sequence). The CDR3 contains 13 residues. Trimming cost V 2 bases and J 3 bases, with 5 bases left between them. In DNA form, the CDR3 reads TGTGCCAGCAGTTTACGGATCTACAATGAGCAGTTCTTC. Protein sequence: CASSLRIYNEQFF.

The table lists this clone with many counts. The V gene is TRBV2, the J gene TRBJ2-1, with 8 bases matching TRBD2. This CDR3 has 16 amino acids. Germline CDR1 reads SNHLY; CDR2 reads FYNNEI. V trimming: 7 bases; J trimming: 4 bases; junction bases outside the gene matches: 12. CDR3 DNA sequence: TGTGCCAGCACGGGATCACGGACTAGCAATTACAATGAGCAGTTCTTC. Residues: CASTGSRTSNYNEQFF.

J is TRBJ2-1 and V is TRBV9, with TRBD2 as a possible D gene (6 bases). The V end was cut by 2 bases, the J end by 2 bases, with 8 bases between. Per germline, CDR1 SGDLS and CDR2 YYNGEE. The CDR3 has 14 residues. In DNA form, the CDR3 reads TGTGCCAGCAGCGTTGGAGGGACCTACAATGAGCAGTTCTTC. It is translated as CASSVGGTYNEQFF. The variable domain in full, with the rest retrieved from reference TRBV9 and TRBJ2-1, is DSGVTQTPKHLITATGQRVTLRCSPRSGDLSVYWYQQSLDQGLQFLIQYYNGEERAKGNILERFSAQQFPDLHSELNLSSLELGDSALYFCASSVGGTYNEQFFGPGTRLTVL.

The chain joins TRBV5-3 to TRBJ2-5; perhaps D is TRBD1 or TRBD2 (5 bases each). TRBV5-3 falls under the ORF class, with uncertain function. V gave up 1 base and J gave up 5 bases, with 15 bases separating them. The CDR3 sequence is 15 residues long. The CDR3 loop reads CARSLPAGAKETQYF. CDR3 bases: TGTGCCAGAAGCTTGCCGGCCGGGGCCAAGGAGACCCAGTACTTC.

The rearrangement uses TRBV4-2 and TRBJ2-2; D might be TRBD1 (6 bases). Trimming left V 1 base short and J 0 bases short, with 9 bases between. The CDR3 is 16 residues long. Germline CDR1 reads LGHNA; CDR2 reads YNFKEQ. As DNA, the CDR3 is TGTGCCAGCAGCCAAGTGGGGGACACGAACACCGGGGAGCTGTTTTTT. The encoded protein is CASSQVGDTNTGELFF.

Comment on this clone: This sample also contains other DNA sequences that code for the same CDR3. The chain combines TRBV29-1 with TRBJ1-2; D unclear. With 4 bases removed from V and 0 bases from J, the gap between germline ends came to 9 bases. Germline V CDR1 and CDR2: SQVTM, ANQGSEA. This CDR3 has 13 residues. This CDR3 is CSVVWPANYGYTF. CDR3 nucleotides: TGCAGCGTTGTTTGGCCCGCTAACTATGGCTACACCTTC.

The V call is TRBV7-9, the J call TRBJ2-2; no reliable D call. CDR3 length equals 12 residues. Trimming pared 5 bases from V and 8 bases from J, leaving 9 bases between. Looked up from germline, CDR1 is SEHNR and CDR2 is FQNEAQ (reference sequence). CDR3 DNA: TGTGCCAGCAGCCTAAGGCCGGGGGAGCTGTTTTTT. It translates to CASSLRPGELFF.

The V gene is TRBV29-1, the J gene TRBJ2-7; 7 nucleotides line up with TRBD2. The trim removed 4 bases at V and 4 bases at J, leaving 4 bases unmatched. The length of the CDR3 is 12 residues. Germline loops: CDR1 SQVTM, CDR2 ANQGSEA. For the CDR3, the DNA is TGCAGCGTTGGGCGGGAGCGGTACGAGCAGTACTTC. Translated: CSVGRERYEQYF.

The chain recombines TRBV5-4 with TRBJ1-1; possible D gene TRBD1, 6 bases. The germline V gene has CDR1 SGHNT and CDR2 YYREEE (reference sequence). This CDR3 region has 15 residues. V shed 0 bases and J shed 5 bases, with 14 bases lying between them. CDR3 region: CASSLASGRGTEAFF. The CDR3 DNA sequence: TGTGCCAGCAGCTTGGCGTCAGGGAGGGGGACTGAAGCTTTCTTT.

This rearrangement joins TRBV19 to TRBJ1-2; TRBD1 aligns across 7 bases. V lost 5 bases, J lost 7 bases, and 19 bases stayed unmatched. Germline CDR1 is LNHDA and CDR2 is SQIVND (reference sequence). The CDR3 sequence is 17 residues long. CDR3 DNA sequence: TGTGCCAGTAGTCTGGCGGGACAGTTTCTGGGTACGGGTGGCTACACCTTC. Encoded protein: CASSLAGQFLGTGGYTF.

V usage is TRBV30 and J usage is TRBJ1-2; D is unclear. The germline CDR1 and CDR2 sequences are GTSNPN and SVGIG (reference sequence). V was trimmed by 2 bases and J by 6 bases, leaving 16 bases between them. The CDR3 length is 14 residues. As DNA, the CDR3 is TGTGCCTGGAGTAGAGGTTTAGGACTCAATGGCTACACCTTC. Its protein is CAWSRGLGLNGYTF.

The gene calls are TRBV5-1 and TRBJ2-1; D possibly uses TRBD1 or TRBD2 (5 bases each). Trimming cost V 0 bases and J 2 bases, with 27 bases left between them. The CDR3 length is 21 residues. The germline V gene encodes CDR1 SGHRS and CDR2 YFSETQ. CDR3 coding DNA: TGCGCCAGCAGCTTGGCTTTTTTCGGACACCTCTATTCGGAGGCCTACAATGAGCAGTTCTTC. It encodes CASSLAFFGHLYSEAYNEQFF.

V is TRBV15 and J is TRBJ1-3, with D tentatively TRBD1 (6 bases). Trimming left V 0 bases short and J 0 bases short, with 12 bases between. Germline assignment: CDR1 LNHNV and CDR2 YYDKDF (reference sequence). This CDR3 has 17 residues. In nucleotides, the CDR3 is TGTGCCACCAGCAGAGATCTCCACAGGGACTCTGGAAACACCATATATTTT. Residues: CATSRDLHRDSGNTIYF.

The chain joins TRBV7-2 to TRBJ2-5; 9 nucleotides line up with TRBD2. CDR1 is SGHTA, CDR2 FQGNSA, per germline. This CDR3 comprises 16 residues. The trim removed 1 base at V and 5 bases at J, leaving 8 bases unmatched. CDR3 protein: CASSLGVSGSWETQYF. DNA for the CDR3: TGTGCCAGCAGCTTAGGGGTTAGCGGGAGTTGGGAGACCCAGTACTTC.

The sample holds one count of this clone. The chain has TRBV28 and TRBJ2-1; 7 bases align to TRBD2. After removal of 4 bases from V and 6 bases from J, the junction contained 21 bases not matched to a gene. The CDR3 contains 19 residues. Germline V gene sequence: CDR1 MDHEN, CDR2 SYDVKM. CDR3 region: CASSSMREGLDWVFNEQFF. CDR3 coding DNA: TGTGCCAGCAGTTCTATGAGGGAGGGCCTGGACTGGGTATTCAATGAGCAGTTCTTC.

V gene TRBV2 combines with J gene TRBJ2-7; no clear D gene. Per germline, CDR1 SNHLY and CDR2 FYNNEI. The CDR3 consists of 11 residues. Trimming left V 1 base short and J 7 bases short, with 5 bases between. For the CDR3, the DNA is TGTGCCAGCAGTGAAGTCTGGGAGCAGTACTTC. It specifies CASSEVWEQYF.

The chain joins TRBV19 to TRBJ2-7; D unresolved. The ends were cut back, 6 bases at V and 0 bases at J, with 9 bases in the middle. In germline, CDR1 is LNHDA, CDR2 SQIVND (reference sequence). CDR3 length: 13 residues. CDR3 loop: CASSAYSSYEQYF. The CDR3 bases are TGTGCCAGTAGCGCCTATAGCTCCTACGAGCAGTACTTC.

CDR3 in DNA: TGTGCCAGCAGGCTTAATAATGAAAAACTGTTTTTT. Residues: CASRLNNEKLFF. J is TRBJ1-4 and V is TRBV28; no reliable D call. This CDR3 comprises 12 residues. The V end lost 6 bases, the J end lost 4 bases, and 6 bases lay between the germline ends. CDR1 is MDHEN, CDR2 SYDVKM, per germline.

This clone was seen a handful of times. J is TRBJ2-5 and V is TRBV7-2; no definite D call. V lost 5 bases to trimming and J lost 5 bases, with 12 bases between them. Germline loops: CDR1 SGHTA, CDR2 FQGNSA. The CDR3 sequence is 13 residues long. CDR3 nucleotide sequence: TGTGCCAGCAGCCCGGGTGATAGGGAGACCCAGTACTTC. It specifies CASSPGDRETQYF.

This sequence joins TRBV14 and TRBJ2-3; 8 bases fit TRBD1. This CDR3 spans 18 amino acids. Per the germline V gene, CDR1 is SGHDN and CDR2 is FVKESK. V gave up 0 bases and J gave up 6 bases; unmatched junction bases: 14. The CDR3 region has the DNA TGTGCCAGCAGCCAAGAGGTCAGGGGGCCAGGGGGCTCGGATACGCAGTATTTT. Translating gives CASSQEVRGPGGSDTQYF.

This sequence joins TRBV11-2 and TRBJ2-1, with D unclear. The CDR3 is made up of 15 amino acids. The germline CDR1 and CDR2 sequences are SGHAT and FQNNGV. Between the trimmed V and J ends, which lost 4 bases and 10 bases, there was a span of 20 bases. DNA of the CDR3: TGTGCCAGCAGCTCAGTTTACGTGAGGCAAGGGGAGCAGTTCTTC. This codes for CASSSVYVRQGEQFF. The complete variable domain, with remaining parts taken from reference TRBV11-2 and TRBJ2-1, reads EAGVAQSPRYKIIEKRQSVAFWCNPISGHATLYWYQQILGQGPKLLIQFQNNGVVDDSQLPKDRFSAERLKGVDSTLKIQPAKLEDSAVYLCASSSVYVRQGEQFFGPGTRLTVL.

The chain uses TRBV4-2 and TRBJ1-4, with no clear D. Germline values: CDR1 LGHNA, CDR2 YNFKEQ. This CDR3 region has 15 residues. The V and J ends lost 5 bases and 0 bases respectively, with 10 bases between them. The CDR3 sequence: CASSSGGPTNEKLFF. The CDR3 DNA sequence: TGTGCCAGCAGCAGCGGTGGGCCAACTAATGAAAAACTGTTTTTT.

About this clone: The same CDR3 also results from other DNA sequences found in this sample. The V and J genes are TRBV15 and TRBJ1-2; D is undetermined. CDR3 length: 14 residues. Germline loops: CDR1 LNHNV, CDR2 YYDKDF (reference sequence). V was pared by 1 base and J by 3 bases, with 9 bases between. The CDR3 coding sequence is TGTGCCACCAGCAGAGGCCGCGGGGACTATGGCTACACCTTC. As protein: CATSRGRGDYGYTF.

The V call is TRBV19, the J call TRBJ2-3; D unclear. The CDR3 is made up of 13 amino acids. Trimming took off 5 bases at V and 5 bases at J, with 11 bases between the two ends. Germline-derived CDR1 and CDR2 are LNHDA and SQIVND (reference sequence). The DNA of the CDR3 is TGTGCCAGTAGTGCCGTCTGGGGAGATACGCAGTATTTT. Its protein is CASSAVWGDTQYF.

In DNA, the CDR3 is TGTGCCATCAAATGGGGTGAGCAGGGGTCGGAGCAGTTCTTC. This sequence encodes CAIKWGEQGSEQFF. The chain carries TRBV10-3 and TRBJ2-1; possible D gene TRBD1, 6 bases. Germline V gives CDR1 ENHRY, CDR2 SYGVKD. CDR3 length equals 14 residues. Trimming took off 7 bases at V and 10 bases at J, with 20 bases between the two ends.

This clone has ten or more counts. This chain joins TRBV28 and TRBJ2-4; TRBD2 matches 14 bases. The CDR3 length is 19 residues. CDR1 is MDHEN and CDR2 is SYDVKM in the germline V gene. V was clipped by 5 bases and J by 2 bases; unmatched bases: 11. CDR3 amino acids: CASSPGLAGDGWTKNIQYF. In nucleotides, the CDR3 is TGTGCCAGCAGTCCGGGACTAGCGGGAGATGGTTGGACCAAAAACATTCAGTACTTC.

The chain joins TRBV7-9 to TRBJ2-7; maybe TRBD2 (7 bases). The CDR3 sequence is 17 residues long. The V gene's germline CDR1 is SEHNR and CDR2 FQNEAQ (reference sequence). V lost 4 bases, J lost 5 bases, and 24 bases lay in between. CDR3 coding DNA: TGTGCCAGCAGCTCAGGCGGGGGCGCACTTCTCAAGGACGAGCAGTACTTC. This sequence encodes CASSSGGGALLKDEQYF.

CDR3 region: CASSLGTVYEQYF. CDR3 nucleotides: TGCGCCAGCAGCTTGGGGACAGTCTACGAGCAGTACTTC. The V gene is TRBV5-1, the J gene TRBJ2-7, with D possibly being TRBD1 (6 bases). The V end lost 0 bases, the J end lost 3 bases, and 7 bases lay between the germline ends. The CDR3 consists of 13 residues. Looked up from germline, CDR1 is SGHRS and CDR2 is YFSETQ. Variable domain in full (rest from reference TRBV5-1 and TRBJ2-7): KAGVTQTPRYLIKTRGQQVTLSCSPISGHRSVSWYQQTPGQGLQFLFEYFSETQRNKGNFPGRFSGRQFSNSRSEMNVSTLELGDSALYLCASSLGTVYEQYFGPGTRLTVT.

A remark on this clone: The CDR3 ends on some other residue instead of the conserved phenylalanine or tryptophan, so this is likely a read error. As DNA, the CDR3 is TGTGCCAGCTCAGGGGCGCGGTACGAGCAGTACCTC. Translating gives CASSGARYEQYL. The genes are TRBV28 and TRBJ2-7; a possible D gene is TRBD1 (6 bases). Germline V gives CDR1 MDHEN, CDR2 SYDVKM. The CDR3 is made up of 12 amino acids. Trimming shortened V by 8 bases and J by 4 bases, and 12 bases separated the two germline ends.

V gene TRBV5-6 combines with J gene TRBJ1-5; 7 positions agree with TRBD1. The CDR3 spans 17 residues. Per germline, CDR1 SGHDT and CDR2 YYEEEE. J lost 2 bases, V lost 4 bases, and 12 bases had no gene match. The CDR3 DNA follows: TGTGCCAGCAGCGATGGTGCTTACAGGGGCGGCAATCAGCCCCAGCATTTT. As protein: CASSDGAYRGGNQPQHF.

The CDR3 DNA reads TGTGCCAGCAGTTACGTGGGAGACCTCAGCCCCGAGCATTTT. Encoded protein: CASSYVGDLSPEHF. The genes are TRBV6-5 and TRBJ1-5; D not certain. The CDR3 totals 14 residues. Germline CDR1 and CDR2: MNHEY and SVGAGI. The V and J ends lost 2 bases and 14 bases respectively, with 19 bases between them.